These T cell receptor beta chains were read from a single sample in a study of CXCR3-negative and CXCR3-positive naive CD8 T cells. TCRdb re-called the 5' RACE reads and catalogs CDR3 proteins one per entry, DNA excluded. This sample's clone table lists tens of thousands of distinct CDR3 sequences. The sequencing input was naive CXCR3- CD8+ T cells from blood. The receptors were sampled from a human donor in good health. Some clones in this sample may be carry-over from other donors' samples. CDR3s include the opening cysteine and the closing phenylalanine or tryptophan. Only part of the rows carry a size: once, few, many, or a class if the clone is expanded.

CDR3: CASSLYGSPTSNQPQHF; J: TRBJ1-5; V: TRBV27; size: NA
CDR3: CASSLSTVSATSPLHF; J: TRBJ1-6; V: TRBV28; size: NA
CDR3: CATSRAAGLAGGYEQYF; J: TRBJ2-7; V: TRBV15; size: NA
CDR3: CASSQVGLLLQQYF; J: TRBJ2-7; V: TRBV4-1; size: NA
CDR3: CACTTGTYEQYF; J: TRBJ2-7; V: TRBV28; size: NA
CDR3: CASSHTSGSYEQFF; J: TRBJ2-1; V: TRBV5-1; size: NA
CDR3: CASSLADTQYF; J: TRBJ2-3; V: TRBV6-5; size: NA
CDR3: CASSSRWNEQFF; J: TRBJ2-1; V: TRBV28; size: NA
CDR3: CASSLESRDHYGNQPQHF; J: TRBJ1-5; V: TRBV7-8; size: NA
CDR3: CASSYEGASTEAFF; J: TRBJ1-1; V: TRBV6-2/TRBV6-3; size: NA
CDR3: CASSTGTGQETQYF; J: TRBJ2-5; V: TRBV12-3/TRBV12-4; size: NA
CDR3: CASSQALTANTGELFF; J: TRBJ2-2; V: TRBV14; size: NA
CDR3: CSAREDSSEQYF; J: TRBJ2-7; V: TRBV20-1; size: NA
CDR3: CATLAGGQNEQFF; J: TRBJ2-1; V: TRBV4-1; size: NA
CDR3: CSVWTGNQETQYF; J: TRBJ2-5; V: TRBV29-1; size: NA
CDR3: CASSFFQAGVAEQFF; J: TRBJ2-1; V: TRBV28; size: NA
CDR3: CSVSTGTHEQYF; J: TRBJ2-7; V: TRBV29-1; size: NA
CDR3: CASTGAVTDTQYF; J: TRBJ2-3; V: TRBV12-3/TRBV12-4; size: NA
CDR3: CASSHPSEGSSYEQYF; J: TRBJ2-7; V: TRBV4-2; size: NA
CDR3: CASSPTGEDYEQYF; J: TRBJ2-7; V: TRBV28; size: NA
CDR3: CASSPLLAGGTYEQYF; J: TRBJ2-7; V: TRBV28; size: NA
CDR3: CSAATIPGQGRADTQYF; J: TRBJ2-3; V: TRBV20-1; size: NA
CDR3: CSASGSDGPYEQYF; J: TRBJ2-7; V: TRBV29-1; size: NA
CDR3: CSVSSGTSYEQYF; J: TRBJ2-7; V: TRBV29-1; size: NA
CDR3: CASSPVGSPYEQYF; J: TRBJ2-7; V: TRBV7-9; size: NA
CDR3: CSVEDPRDGTDTQYF; J: TRBJ2-3; V: TRBV29-1; size: NA
CDR3: CASSLRREQYF; J: TRBJ2-7; V: TRBV5-6; size: NA
CDR3: CASRPDTYSNQPQHF; J: TRBJ1-5; V: TRBV28; size: NA
CDR3: CASSEAERGEETQYF; J: TRBJ2-5; V: TRBV2; size: NA
CDR3: CASSRQLAGGPYEQYF; J: TRBJ2-7; V: TRBV4-3; size: NA
CDR3: CASSYGNTGELFF; J: TRBJ2-2; V: TRBV25-1; size: NA
CDR3: CASSQTPQVPRRAQHF; J: TRBJ1-5; V: TRBV13; size: NA
CDR3: CATSREPAGGYEQYF; J: TRBJ2-7; V: TRBV15; size: NA
CDR3: CASSTQIATSTDTQYF; J: TRBJ2-3; V: TRBV28; size: NA
CDR3: CASSFGGEELFF; J: TRBJ2-2; V: TRBV7-3; size: NA
CDR3: CASSQFLEETQYF; J: TRBJ2-5; V: TRBV14; size: NA
CDR3: CASRNSGTDSYEQYF; J: TRBJ2-7; V: TRBV6-6; size: NA
CDR3: CASSPATYEQYF; J: TRBJ2-7; V: TRBV6-2/TRBV6-3; size: NA
CDR3: CASSLEGLAKNIQYF; J: TRBJ2-4; V: TRBV28; size: NA
CDR3: CASSDKRGGNLGTQYF; J: TRBJ2-5; V: TRBV2; size: NA
CDR3: CASSLGAGGAGGNNEQFF; J: TRBJ2-1; V: TRBV7-2; size: NA
CDR3: CSVEDRGGEQYF; J: TRBJ2-7; V: TRBV29-1; size: medium-sized
CDR3: CSVQGDGGELFF; J: TRBJ2-2; V: TRBV29-1; size: NA
CDR3: CSAETWTEVAADTQYF; J: TRBJ2-3; V: TRBV29-1; size: NA
CDR3: CASSFTGDTYEQYF; J: TRBJ2-7; V: TRBV27; size: NA
CDR3: CASSHPLGRGSDTQYF; J: TRBJ2-3; V: TRBV4-1; size: NA